This entry lists 3 T cell receptor beta chains sequenced from one sample in a study of molecular identifiers for immune sequencing clone quantification. One entry per CDR3 protein results from TCRdb running MiXCR on the PCR reads. The table shows about 40,000 distinct CDR3 sequences, with 24% occurring only once. Sequencing input: naive CD8+ T cells from blood, with Jurkat cell RNA spiked in. The subset was: FACS-sorted CD8+CD4-CCR7+CD45RA+ naive T cells. Receptors were obtained from a human donor in good health. Some libraries in this study had Jurkat cell RNA spiked in.

About this clonotype: One junction end does not reproduce the germline sequence, and a read error may be involved. The chain uses TRBV7-2 and TRBJ1-3, with D possibly matching TRBD1 (5 bases). The CDR3 extends over 14 amino acids. CDR1 and CDR2 (germline): SGHTA, FQGNSA. The CDR3, as DNA: TGTGCCAGCAGACAAGACAGCTCTGGAAACCCCATTTATTTT. As protein: CASRQDSSGNPIYF.

This clonotype was counted many times. CDR3 residues: CASSLEGLAGNEQFF. The CDR3 DNA reads as TGTGCCAGCAGCTTAGAGGGACTAGCGGGAAATGAGCAGTTCTTC. The chain recombines TRBV11-3 with TRBJ2-1; 13 positions match TRBD2. Trimming cost V 0 bases and J 7 bases; bases outside gene matches: 0. CDR1 is SGHNT, CDR2 YENEEA, per germline. This CDR3 contains 15 residues. Full variable domain (missing parts from reference TRBV11-3 and TRBJ2-1): EAGVVQSPRYKIIEKKQPVAFWCNPISGHNTLYWYLQNLGQGPELLIRYENEEAVDDSQLPKDRFSAERLKGVDSTLKIQPAELGDSAVYLCASSLEGLAGNEQFFGPGTRLTVL.

In this sample, this clonotype turned up many times. The rearrangement links TRBV20-1 to TRBJ1-1, with D possibly being TRBD1 (6 bases). Looked up from germline, CDR1 is DFQATT and CDR2 is SNEGSKA (reference sequence). The CDR3 is 11 amino acids. The germline V and J ends were trimmed by 5 bases and 10 bases, with 14 bases remaining between them. The CDR3 sequence: CSAPGDLGAFF. The CDR3 DNA sequence: TGCAGTGCTCCAGGGGACCTCGGAGCTTTCTTT.